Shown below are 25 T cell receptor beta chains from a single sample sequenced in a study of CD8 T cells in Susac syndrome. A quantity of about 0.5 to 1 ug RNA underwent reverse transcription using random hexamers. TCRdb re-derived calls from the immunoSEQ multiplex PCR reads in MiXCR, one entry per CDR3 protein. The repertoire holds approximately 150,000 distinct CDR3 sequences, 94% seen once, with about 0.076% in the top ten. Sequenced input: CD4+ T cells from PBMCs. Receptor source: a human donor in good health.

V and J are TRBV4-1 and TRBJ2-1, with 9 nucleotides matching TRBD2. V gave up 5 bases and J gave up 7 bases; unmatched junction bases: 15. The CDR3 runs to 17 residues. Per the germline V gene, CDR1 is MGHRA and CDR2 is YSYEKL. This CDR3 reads CASSKFLAGGDRNEQFF. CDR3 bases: TGCGCCAGCAGCAAATTTCTTGCGGGAGGGGATCGGAATGAGCAGTTCTTC.

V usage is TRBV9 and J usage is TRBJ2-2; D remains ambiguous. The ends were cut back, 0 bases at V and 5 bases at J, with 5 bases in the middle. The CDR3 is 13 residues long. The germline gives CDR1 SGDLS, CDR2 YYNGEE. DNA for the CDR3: TGTGCCAGCAGCGTAGCGGTGACCGGGGAGCTGTTTTTT. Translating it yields CASSVAVTGELFF.

Here the CDR3 DNA reads TGCGCCAGCAGCTTGAAGAGGGACACCAACAATGAGCAGTTCTTC. Residues: CASSLKRDTNNEQFF. The chain employs TRBV5-1 and TRBJ2-1, with D tentatively TRBD1 (6 bases). The V gene lost 1 base and the J gene lost 5 bases, with 13 bases spanning the gap. From germline, CDR1 is SGHRS and CDR2 YFSETQ. CDR3 length: 15 amino acids.

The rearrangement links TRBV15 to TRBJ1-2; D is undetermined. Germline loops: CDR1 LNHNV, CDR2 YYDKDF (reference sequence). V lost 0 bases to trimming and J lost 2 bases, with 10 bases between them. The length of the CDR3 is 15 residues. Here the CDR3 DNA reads TGTGCCACCAGCAGAGATGGCAGGCCGAACTATGGCTACACCTTC. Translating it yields CATSRDGRPNYGYTF.

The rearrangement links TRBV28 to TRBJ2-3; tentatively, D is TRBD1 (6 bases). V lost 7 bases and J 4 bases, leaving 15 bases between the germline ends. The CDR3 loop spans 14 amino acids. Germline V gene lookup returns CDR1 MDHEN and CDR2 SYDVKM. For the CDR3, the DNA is TGTGCCAGCAAGGGGGAAGGTGACGCAGATACGCAGTATTTT. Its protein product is CASKGEGDADTQYF.

The DNA of the CDR3 is TGTGCCAGCAGCTCAACGAGACAGAGTATTTACACTGAAGCTTTCTTT. Translation: CASSSTRQSIYTEAFF. This rearrangement joins TRBV7-3 to TRBJ1-1, with a weak D call TRBD1 (5 bases). CDR3 length: 16 residues. Trimming pared 4 bases from V and 3 bases from J, leaving 18 bases between. CDR1 and CDR2 from the germline V gene are SGHTA and FQGTGA.

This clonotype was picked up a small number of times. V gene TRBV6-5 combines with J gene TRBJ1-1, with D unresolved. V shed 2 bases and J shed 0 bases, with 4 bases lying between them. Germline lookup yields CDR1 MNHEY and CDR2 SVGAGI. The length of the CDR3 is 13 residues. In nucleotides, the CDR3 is TGTGCCAGCAGTTACAGGATGAACACTGAAGCTTTCTTT. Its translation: CASSYRMNTEAFF.

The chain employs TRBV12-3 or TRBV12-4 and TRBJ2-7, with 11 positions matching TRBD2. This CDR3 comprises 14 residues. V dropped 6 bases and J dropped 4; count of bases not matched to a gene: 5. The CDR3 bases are TGTGCCAGCAGCCCCCTAGCGGGAGGTTACGAGCAGTACTTC. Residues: CASSPLAGGYEQYF.

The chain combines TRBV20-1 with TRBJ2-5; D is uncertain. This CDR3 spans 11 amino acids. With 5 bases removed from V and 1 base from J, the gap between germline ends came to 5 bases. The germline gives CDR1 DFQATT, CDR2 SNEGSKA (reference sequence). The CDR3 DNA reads TGCAGTGCTGACTTCCAAGAGACCCAGTACTTC. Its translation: CSADFQETQYF.

CDR3 bases: TGTGCCAGCAGTCGGGCCACCTATGAGGAGACCCAGTACTTC. Encoded protein: CASSRATYEETQYF. The genes are TRBV12-3 or TRBV12-4 and TRBJ2-5; D is uncertain. The CDR3 covers 14 residues. V was shortened by 5 bases and J by 5 bases, with 15 bases between the two germline ends.

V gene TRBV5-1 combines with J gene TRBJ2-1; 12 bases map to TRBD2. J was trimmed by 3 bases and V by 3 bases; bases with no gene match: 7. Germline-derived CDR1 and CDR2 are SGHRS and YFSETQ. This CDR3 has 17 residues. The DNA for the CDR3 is TGCGCCAGCAGCTCGAAGGAACTAGCGGGAGGCTACAATGAGCAGTTCTTC. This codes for CASSSKELAGGYNEQFF.

Here the CDR3 reads CATSPGQGPENGGYTF. The CDR3 bases are TGTGCCACCAGCCCGGGACAGGGCCCGGAGAATGGTGGCTACACCTTC. The gene calls are TRBV24-1 and TRBJ1-2, with 9 bases lining up with TRBD1. This CDR3 has 16 residues. Trimming removed 7 bases from V and 7 bases from J; junction bases left unmatched: 15. CDR1 is KGHDR, CDR2 SFDVKD, per germline.

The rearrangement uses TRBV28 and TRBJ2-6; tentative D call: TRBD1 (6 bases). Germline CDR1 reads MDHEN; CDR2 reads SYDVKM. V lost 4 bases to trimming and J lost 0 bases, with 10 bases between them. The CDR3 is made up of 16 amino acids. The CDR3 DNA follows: TGTGCCAGCAGTTCTCCAGGGGACTCTGGGGCCAACGTCCTGACTTTC. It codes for CASSSPGDSGANVLTF.

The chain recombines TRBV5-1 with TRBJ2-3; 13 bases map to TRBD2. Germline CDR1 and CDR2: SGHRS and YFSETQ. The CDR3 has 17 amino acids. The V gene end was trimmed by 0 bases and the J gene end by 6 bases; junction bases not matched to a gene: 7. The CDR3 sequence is CASSLGGLAGVGDTQYF. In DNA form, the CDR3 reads TGCGCCAGCAGCTTGGGAGGACTAGCGGGAGTCGGGGATACGCAGTATTTT.

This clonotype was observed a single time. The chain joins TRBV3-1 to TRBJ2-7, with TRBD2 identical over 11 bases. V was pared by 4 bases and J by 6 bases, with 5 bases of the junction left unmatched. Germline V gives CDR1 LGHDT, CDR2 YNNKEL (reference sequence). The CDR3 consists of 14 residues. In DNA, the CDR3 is TGTGCCAGCAGCCTTAGCGGGAGGGCCTCCGAGCAGTACTTC. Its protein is CASSLSGRASEQYF.

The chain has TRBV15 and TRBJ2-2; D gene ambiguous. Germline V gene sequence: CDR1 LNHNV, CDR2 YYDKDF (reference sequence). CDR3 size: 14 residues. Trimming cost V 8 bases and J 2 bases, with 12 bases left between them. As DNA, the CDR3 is TGTGCCACCCAAGCCCCACCTAACACCGGGGAGCTGTTTTTT. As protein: CATQAPPNTGELFF. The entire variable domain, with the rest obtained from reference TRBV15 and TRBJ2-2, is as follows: DAMVIQNPRYQVTQFGKPVTLSCSQTLNHNVMYWYQQKSSQAPKLLFHYYDKDFNNEADTPDNFQSRRPNTSFCFLDIRSPGLGDTAMYLCATQAPPNTGELFFGEGSRLTVL.

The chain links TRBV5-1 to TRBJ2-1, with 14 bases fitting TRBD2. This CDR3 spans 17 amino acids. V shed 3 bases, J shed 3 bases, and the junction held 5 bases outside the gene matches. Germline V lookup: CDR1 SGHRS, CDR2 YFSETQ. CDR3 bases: TGCGCCAGCAGCTGGGGGACTAGCGGGAGTGGCTACAATGAGCAGTTCTTC. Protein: CASSWGTSGSGYNEQFF.

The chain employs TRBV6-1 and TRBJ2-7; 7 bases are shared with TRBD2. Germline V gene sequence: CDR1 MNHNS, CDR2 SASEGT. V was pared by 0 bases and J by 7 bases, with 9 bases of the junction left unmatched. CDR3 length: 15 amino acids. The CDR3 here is CASSEAGAGREEQYF. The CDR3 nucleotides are TGTGCCAGCAGTGAAGCTGGGGCGGGGAGGGAAGAGCAGTACTTC.

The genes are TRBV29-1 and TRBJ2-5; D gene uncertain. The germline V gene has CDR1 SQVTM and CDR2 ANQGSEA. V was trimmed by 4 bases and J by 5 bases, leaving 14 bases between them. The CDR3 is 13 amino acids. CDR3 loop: CSVVANAGETQYF. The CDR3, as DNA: TGCAGCGTTGTTGCTAACGCTGGGGAGACCCAGTACTTC. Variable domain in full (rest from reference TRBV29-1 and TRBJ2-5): SAVISQKPSRDICQRGTSLTIQCQVDSQVTMMFWYRQQPGQSLTLIATANQGSEATYESGFVIDKFPISRPNLTFSTLTVSNMSPEDSSIYLCSVVANAGETQYFGPGTRLLVL.

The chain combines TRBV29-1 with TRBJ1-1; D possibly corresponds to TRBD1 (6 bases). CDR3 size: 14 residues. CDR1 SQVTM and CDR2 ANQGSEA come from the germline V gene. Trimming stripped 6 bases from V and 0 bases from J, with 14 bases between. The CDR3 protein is CSVEVGHLNTEAFF. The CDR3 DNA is TGCAGCGTAGAGGTGGGACATTTGAACACTGAAGCTTTCTTT.

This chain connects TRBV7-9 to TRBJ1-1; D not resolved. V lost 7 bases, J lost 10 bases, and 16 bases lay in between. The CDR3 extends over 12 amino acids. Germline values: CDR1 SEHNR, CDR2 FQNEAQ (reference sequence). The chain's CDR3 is CASTRGDRPAFF. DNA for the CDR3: TGTGCCAGCACCCGCGGGGATCGGCCAGCTTTCTTT. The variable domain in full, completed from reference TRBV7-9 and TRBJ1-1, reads DTGVSQNPRHKITKRGQNVTFRCDPISEHNRLYWYRQTLGQGPEFLTYFQNEAQLEKSRLLSDRFSAERPKGSFSTLEIQRTEQGDSAMYLCASTRGDRPAFFGQGTRLTVV.

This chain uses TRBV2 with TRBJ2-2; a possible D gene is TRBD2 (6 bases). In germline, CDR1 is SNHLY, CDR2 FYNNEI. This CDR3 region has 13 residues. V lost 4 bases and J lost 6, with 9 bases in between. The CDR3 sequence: CASSVTGAGELFF. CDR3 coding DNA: TGTGCCAGCAGTGTGACGGGGGCCGGGGAGCTGTTTTTT.

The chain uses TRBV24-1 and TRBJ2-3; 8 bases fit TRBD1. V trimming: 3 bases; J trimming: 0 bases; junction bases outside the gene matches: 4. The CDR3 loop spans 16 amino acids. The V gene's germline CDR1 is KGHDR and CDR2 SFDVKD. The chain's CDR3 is CATSDRTGPSTDTQYF. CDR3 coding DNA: TGTGCCACCAGTGATCGGACAGGGCCTAGCACAGATACGCAGTATTTT.

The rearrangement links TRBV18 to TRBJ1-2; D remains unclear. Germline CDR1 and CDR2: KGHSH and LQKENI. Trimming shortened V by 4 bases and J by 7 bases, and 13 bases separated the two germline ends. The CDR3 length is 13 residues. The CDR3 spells CASSLNRETGYTF. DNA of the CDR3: TGTGCCAGCTCACTCAACCGGGAGACTGGCTACACCTTC.

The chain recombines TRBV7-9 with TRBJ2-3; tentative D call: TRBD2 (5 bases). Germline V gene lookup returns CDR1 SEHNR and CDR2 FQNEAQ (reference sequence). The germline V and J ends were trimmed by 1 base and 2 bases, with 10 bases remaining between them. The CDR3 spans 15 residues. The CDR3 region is CASSLVAGPTDTQYF. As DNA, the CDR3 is TGTGCCAGCAGCTTAGTCGCGGGCCCCACAGATACGCAGTATTTT.